Below, one T cell receptor beta chain is given with its context. These data are taken from a study of blood T cell repertoires in COVID-19. Clones were read by immunoSEQ multiplex PCR, and TCRdb kept only the in-frame ones, dropping some. The table has some 150,000 clones, 85% to 90% seen once. The CDR3 contains 16 residues. The ends lost 1 base at V and 0 bases at J; junction bases unmatched: 4. Germline V CDR1 and CDR2: SGHTA, FQGTGA. The gene calls are TRBV7-3 and TRBJ2-7; 9 nucleotides line up with TRBD2. The receptor was isolated from a man aged 55 to 69 with active or convalescent COVID-19. What was sequenced was peripheral blood. The CDR3 nucleotides read TGTGCCAGCAGCTTAAGCGGGGGGGTTCCCTCCTACGAGCAGTACTTC. It yields the protein CASSLSGGVPSYEQYF. The variable domain in full, completed from reference TRBV7-3 and TRBJ2-7, reads GAGVSQTPSNKVTEKGKYVELRCDPISGHTALYWYRQSLGQGPEFLIYFQGTGAADDSGLPNDRFFAVRPEGSVSTLKIQRTERGDSAVYLCASSLSGGVPSYEQYFGPGTRLTVT.